This TCR beta chain originates from a study of CD8+ T cells in alopecia areata. Specified treatment: oral pan-JAK inhibitor, 5-10 mg twice daily. The germline V and J ends were trimmed by 7 bases and 5 bases, with 8 bases remaining between them. CDR1 and CDR2 from the germline V gene are SQVTM and ANQGSEA. The CDR3 is 10 amino acids. This clone is a singleton in its sample. Sequencing relied on a cDNA template that was reverse transcribed from extracted RNA. Data came from immunoSEQ multiplex PCR; TCRdb stores just in-frame clones and leaves some out. The data show approximately 200,000 clones, around 56% seen once.

The receptor was derived from a human donor with alopecia areata. The material was CD4+ T cells sorted from blood, obtained at week 4, from a patient treated with tofacitinib. The V and J genes are TRBV29-1 and TRBJ1-1, with D unclear. The CDR3: CSAIGTEAFF. The DNA for the CDR3 is TGCAGCGCCATCGGTACTGAAGCTTTCTTT.